Reported below is one T cell receptor beta chain. The germline V gene has CDR1 SGHDN and CDR2 FVKESK. This CDR3 has 18 amino acids. V shed 3 bases and J shed 5 bases, with 22 bases lying between them. Produced via immunoSEQ multiplex PCR; TCRdb's table is partial and in-frame only. The repertoire consists of roughly 220,000 clones, with more than 70% occurring once and the leading ten covering roughly 4.5%. This entry is derived from a study of blood T cell repertoires in COVID-19. This clonotype was sampled from a man aged 25 to 45 with acute COVID-19. V usage is TRBV14 and J usage is TRBJ2-2, with D maybe TRBD2 (6 bases). Sequencing was performed on PBMCs or T cells enriched from blood (not recorded which). The CDR3 coding sequence is TGTGCCAGCAGCCAGGCCTCGGGACTCCCTCTAAGGACCGGGGAGCTGTTTTTT. Protein sequence: CASSQASGLPLRTGELFF.